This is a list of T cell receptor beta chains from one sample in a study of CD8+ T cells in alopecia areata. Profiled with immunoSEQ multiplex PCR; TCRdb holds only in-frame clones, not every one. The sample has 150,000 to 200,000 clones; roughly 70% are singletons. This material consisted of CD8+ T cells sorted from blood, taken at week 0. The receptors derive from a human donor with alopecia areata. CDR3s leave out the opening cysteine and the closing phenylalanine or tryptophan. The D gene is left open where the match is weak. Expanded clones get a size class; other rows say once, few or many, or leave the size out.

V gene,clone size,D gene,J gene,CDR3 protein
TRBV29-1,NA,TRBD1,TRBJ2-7,SVEGLTTPDRVGYEQY
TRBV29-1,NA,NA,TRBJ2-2,SVSGDLGELF
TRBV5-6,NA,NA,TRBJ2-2,ASSLKTGELF
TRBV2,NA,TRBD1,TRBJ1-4,ASSVPGDRDEKLF
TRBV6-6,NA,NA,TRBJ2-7,ASSGRRLYEQY
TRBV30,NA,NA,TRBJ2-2,AWSVLSPYGELF
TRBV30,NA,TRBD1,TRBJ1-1,AGDREMNTEAF
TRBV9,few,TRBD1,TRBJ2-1,ASSGTGVRSDEQF
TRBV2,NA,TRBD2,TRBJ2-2,ASSDGSSGGCGELF
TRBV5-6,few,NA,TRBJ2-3,ASSPGGTDTQY
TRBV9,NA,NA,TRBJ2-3,ASSVAKTGLFLDTQY
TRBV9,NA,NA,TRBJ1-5,ASSVGYRGNQPQH
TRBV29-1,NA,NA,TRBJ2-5,SIPSRRQETQY
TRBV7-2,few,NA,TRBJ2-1,ASSLGIVEQF
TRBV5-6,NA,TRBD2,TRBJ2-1,ASSFPSGGANEQF
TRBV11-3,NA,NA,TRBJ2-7,ASSGELRYEQY
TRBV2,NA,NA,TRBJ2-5,ASSEVGRQETQY
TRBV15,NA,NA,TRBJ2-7,ATSRDLGGQTYEQY
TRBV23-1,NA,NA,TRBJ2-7,ASTTGRREQY
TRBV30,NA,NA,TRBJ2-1,AWSTGLSSYNEQF
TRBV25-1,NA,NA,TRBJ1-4,ASSEATTNEKLF
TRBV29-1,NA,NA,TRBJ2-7,SVLDTYEQY
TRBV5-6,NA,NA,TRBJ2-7,ASSSQRQGFYEQY
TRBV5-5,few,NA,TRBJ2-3,ASSLGWYGRTDTQY
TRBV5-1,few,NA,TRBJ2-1,ASSLPPGDEQF
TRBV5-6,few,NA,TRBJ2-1,ASSYRVNEQF
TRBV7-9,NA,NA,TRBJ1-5,ASSHTGGNQPQH
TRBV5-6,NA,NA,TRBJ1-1,ASNEGGTEAF
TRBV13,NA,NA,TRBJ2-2,ASSARGTGELF